The clone carrying this T cell receptor beta chain was seen only a few times. The CDR3 covers 12 residues. Germline V gene lookup returns CDR1 DFQATT and CDR2 SNEGSKA (reference sequence). Trimming cost V 3 bases and J 1 base, with 6 bases left between them. This entry comes from a study of T cells in Graves' hyperthyroidism and ophthalmopathy. What was amplified from RNA transcripts were TCR beta CDR3 regions. The TCR CDR3 was amplified in a first-round RT-PCR using the HTBI primer set. TCRdb ran MiXCR on the multiplex PCR reads and lists one entry per CDR3 protein. The sample holds around 430,000 distinct CDR3 sequences, about 15% seen once.

Sequenced sample: blood. The chain recombines TRBV20-1 with TRBJ2-5; no clear D gene. This clonotype originated in a woman under 40 with Graves' hyperthyroidism. CDR3 nucleotide sequence: TGCAGTGCTAGTCCAGTCCAAGAGACCCAGTACTTC. It codes for CSASPVQETQYF.